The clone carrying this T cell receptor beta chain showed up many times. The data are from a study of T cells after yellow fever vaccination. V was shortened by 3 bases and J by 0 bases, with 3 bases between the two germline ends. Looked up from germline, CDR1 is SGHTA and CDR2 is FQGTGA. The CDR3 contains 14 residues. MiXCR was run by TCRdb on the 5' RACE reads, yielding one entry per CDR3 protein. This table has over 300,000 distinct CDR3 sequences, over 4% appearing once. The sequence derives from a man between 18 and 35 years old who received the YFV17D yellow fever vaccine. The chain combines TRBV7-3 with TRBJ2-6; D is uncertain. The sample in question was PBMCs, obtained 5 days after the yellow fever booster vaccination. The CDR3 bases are TGTGCCAGCAGCTTGAGCTCTGGGGCCAACGTCCTGACTTTC. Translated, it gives CASSLSSGANVLTF.